The 30 T cell receptor beta chains listed next were all sequenced from one sample in a study of control samples from healthy donors and cancer patients. Generated by immunoSEQ multiplex PCR, the TCRdb table keeps only in-frame clones and is missing some. The sample has around 160,000 clones, more than 85% seen once. Sequenced: blood. These receptors came from a man in his late teens or twenties in good health.

The chain uses TRBV5-6 and TRBJ2-7, with 9 bases fitting TRBD1. The CDR3 is 13 amino acids. From germline, CDR1 is SGHDT and CDR2 YYEEEE. Trimming at V came to 4 bases and at J to 7 bases, leaving 6 bases not matched to a gene. Written as DNA, the CDR3 is TGTGCCAGCAGCCCGACCGGGACAGGGGAGCAGTACTTC. Translating it yields CASSPTGTGEQYF.

CDR3 residues: CASSILRDDSGRTDTQYF. CDR3 in DNA: TGTGCCAGTAGTATTCTCCGAGATGATAGCGGGAGAACAGATACGCAGTATTTT. This chain uses TRBV19 with TRBJ2-3, with 9 bases fitting TRBD2. The CDR3 consists of 18 residues. The trim removed 3 bases at V and 3 bases at J, leaving 13 bases unmatched. Germline V CDR1 and CDR2: LNHDA, SQIVND (reference sequence).

The rearrangement links TRBV13 to TRBJ2-1, with TRBD2 matching over 8 bases. CDR3 length equals 15 residues. The germline V gene encodes CDR1 PRHDT and CDR2 FYEKMQ (reference sequence). J was trimmed by 9 bases and V by 1 base; bases with no gene match: 8. The DNA of the CDR3 is TGTGCCAGCAGCTTAGAGGGACTAGGCCACTCTGAGCAGTTCTTC. Amino acids: CASSLEGLGHSEQFF. Looking up the rest from reference TRBV13 and TRBJ2-1 gives the full variable domain: AAGVIQSPRHLIKEKRETATLKCYPIPRHDTVYWYQQGPGQDPQFLISFYEKMQSDKGSIPDRFSAQQFSDYHSELNMSSLELGDSALYFCASSLEGLGHSEQFFGPGTRLTVL.

The chain carries TRBV30 and TRBJ1-1; D may be TRBD1 (5 bases). With 4 bases removed from V and 1 base from J, the gap between germline ends came to 10 bases. CDR1 GTSNPN and CDR2 SVGIG come from the germline V gene (reference sequence). The CDR3 contains 13 residues. CDR3 sequence reads: CAWTGVWNTEAFF. CDR3 bases: TGTGCCTGGACGGGGGTATGGAACACTGAAGCTTTCTTT. Full variable domain (rest looked up from reference TRBV30 and TRBJ1-1): SQTIHQWPATLVQPVGSPLSLECTVEGTSNPNLYWYRQAAGRGLQLLFYSVGIGQISSEVPQNLSASRPQDRQFILSSKKLLLSDSGFYLCAWTGVWNTEAFFGQGTRLTVV.

V and J are TRBV28 and TRBJ1-5; D is ambiguous. The CDR3 consists of 12 residues. CDR1 is MDHEN, CDR2 SYDVKM, per germline. The V end lost 3 bases, the J end lost 9 bases, and 9 bases lay between the germline ends. The chain's CDR3 is CASSFFQRPQHF. The CDR3 DNA is TGTGCCAGCAGTTTTTTCCAGAGGCCCCAGCATTTT.

The CDR3 nucleotides are TGTGCCAGCAGCCAGGGAGTTTCACCCCTCCACTTT. This translates into CASSQGVSPLHF. The rearrangement joins TRBV12-3 or TRBV12-4 to TRBJ1-6, with a possible D match to TRBD1 (5 bases). This CDR3 region has 12 residues. Trimming took off 6 bases at V and 9 bases at J, with 9 bases between the two ends.

The V and J genes are TRBV11-3 and TRBJ2-1, with D unresolved. The CDR3 has 13 residues. Germline V gives CDR1 SGHNT, CDR2 YENEEA. V gave up 4 bases and J gave up 4 bases, with 8 bases separating them. The CDR3 spells CASSSYPYNEQFF. The CDR3 nucleotides read TGTGCCAGCAGCTCATACCCTTACAATGAGCAGTTCTTC.

The CDR3 nucleotides read TGTGCCAGCAGCTTAGATCGAGGGACAGGGATCCACGAGCAGTACTTC. Its protein is CASSLDRGTGIHEQYF. This chain joins TRBV11-2 and TRBJ2-7, with 9 positions matching TRBD1. CDR1 is SGHAT, CDR2 FQNNGV, per germline. The CDR3 spans 16 residues. V shed 0 bases and J 5 bases; nucleotides not matched to a gene: 8.

This chain uses TRBV7-2 with TRBJ2-1; D remains ambiguous. CDR3 size: 15 residues. Between the trimmed V and J ends, which lost 1 base and 4 bases, there was a span of 11 bases. Germline V gene sequence: CDR1 SGHTA, CDR2 FQGNSA. The chain's CDR3 is CASSLVAITYNEQFF. The CDR3 DNA is TGTGCCAGCAGCTTAGTGGCGATAACGTACAATGAGCAGTTCTTC.

J is TRBJ2-3 and V is TRBV6-2 or TRBV6-3; no firm D call. The CDR3 runs 16 residues. The ends were cut back, 5 bases at V and 1 base at J, with 16 bases in the middle. Germline-derived CDR1 and CDR2 are MNHEY and SVGEGT. CDR3 loop: CASSGWSPPGTDTQYF. For the CDR3, the DNA is TGTGCCAGCAGTGGCTGGAGTCCTCCTGGCACAGATACGCAGTATTTT.

The chain employs TRBV4-1 and TRBJ1-1, with unresolved D. Trimming left V 3 bases short and J 1 base short, with 18 bases between. Per germline, CDR1 MGHRA and CDR2 YSYEKL. This CDR3 is built from 17 residues. The chain's CDR3 is CASSHPSAVVKNTEAFF. In nucleotides, the CDR3 is TGCGCCAGCAGCCACCCCTCGGCAGTAGTAAAGAACACTGAAGCTTTCTTT.

J is TRBJ2-4 and V is TRBV28; D could derive from TRBD1 or TRBD2 (5 bases each). V gave up 1 base and J gave up 7 bases, with 23 bases separating them. From germline, CDR1 is MDHEN and CDR2 SYDVKM. The CDR3 is 18 amino acids. The CDR3 DNA is TGTGCCAGCAGTTTATCTTGGGCTGAGGGGCCCGCGCGGAACATTCAGTACTTC. Translation gives CASSLSWAEGPARNIQYF.

The rearrangement joins TRBV6-4 to TRBJ2-1; 7 nucleotides agree with TRBD1. J gave up 5 bases and V 4 bases, and 11 bases lay outside the gene matches. Germline loops: CDR1 MRHNA, CDR2 SNTAGT. This CDR3 has 16 amino acids. CDR3 nucleotide sequence: TGTGCCAGCAGTGTTTCCCCTGGACAGGTGAACAATGAGCAGTTCTTC. This sequence encodes CASSVSPGQVNNEQFF.

The CDR3 sequence: CATRGPPSYNEQFF. CDR3 coding DNA: TGTGCCACCAGGGGCCCTCCCTCCTACAATGAGCAGTTCTTC. The chain uses TRBV15 and TRBJ2-1, with D hard to call. V lost 6 bases and J 0 bases, leaving 9 bases between the germline ends. Germline lookup yields CDR1 LNHNV and CDR2 YYDKDF (reference sequence). The CDR3 runs 14 residues.

The V gene is TRBV20-1, the J gene TRBJ1-5; no definite D call. Germline lookup yields CDR1 DFQATT and CDR2 SNEGSKA (reference sequence). The CDR3 is made up of 11 amino acids. The V end lost 0 bases, the J end lost 3 bases, and 0 bases lay between the germline ends. CDR3 sequence: CSARDNQPQHF. CDR3 DNA sequence: TGCAGTGCTAGAGACAATCAGCCCCAGCATTTT.

The chain employs TRBV7-6 and TRBJ2-2; weak D call: TRBD1 (7 bases). V was trimmed by 10 bases and J by 6 bases, leaving 21 bases between them. The germline V gene encodes CDR1 SGHVS and CDR2 FNYEAQ. The CDR3 runs 15 residues. CDR3 nucleotides: TGTGCCACTTTGAGAGGAGGGGGCGCCCCCGGGGAGCTGTTTTTT. Protein: CATLRGGGAPGELFF.

The chain is built from TRBV2 and TRBJ1-5; D ambiguous. Between the trimmed V and J ends, which lost 6 bases and 5 bases, there was a span of 14 bases. This CDR3 comprises 14 residues. Germline CDR1 and CDR2: SNHLY and FYNNEI. CDR3 protein: CASRGEIRHQPQHF. In DNA form, the CDR3 reads TGTGCCAGCAGAGGAGAAATACGTCATCAGCCCCAGCATTTT.

V gene TRBV11-2 combines with J gene TRBJ2-5, with 15 bases identical to TRBD2. The CDR3 has 19 amino acids. Germline loops: CDR1 SGHAT, CDR2 FQNNGV. J was trimmed by 5 bases and V by 4 bases; bases with no gene match: 14. CDR3 region: CASSSPPGLAGGRQETQYF. CDR3 bases: TGTGCCAGCAGCTCTCCTCCGGGACTAGCGGGAGGCCGCCAGGAGACCCAGTACTTC.

The chain employs TRBV11-1 and TRBJ1-1, with a weak D call TRBD1 (5 bases). Trimming took off 5 bases at V and 3 bases at J, with 10 bases between the two ends. This CDR3 spans 13 amino acids. In germline, CDR1 is SGHAT, CDR2 FQDESV (reference sequence). The CDR3 spells CASSTPGHTEAFF. The CDR3 bases are TGTGCCAGCAGCACCCCGGGGCACACTGAAGCTTTCTTT.

This chain connects TRBV19 to TRBJ1-6; no reliable D call. CDR3 length: 12 residues. The V and J ends lost 4 bases and 14 bases respectively, with 12 bases between them. The V gene's germline CDR1 is LNHDA and CDR2 SQIVND (reference sequence). CDR3 sequence reads: CASSRQGDTLHF. The CDR3 nucleotides read TGTGCCAGTAGTAGGCAAGGAGACACCCTCCACTTT.

The genes are TRBV4-2 and TRBJ1-1, with unresolved D. The CDR3 runs to 13 residues. Germline assignment: CDR1 LGHNA and CDR2 YNFKEQ. Trimming removed 2 bases at V and 1 base at J, with 5 bases between. CDR3 coding DNA: TGTGCCAGCAGCCAAAAAGAGAACACTGAAGCTTTCTTT. Amino acid sequence: CASSQKENTEAFF.

J is TRBJ2-1 and V is TRBV11-2; 7 bases fit TRBD1. The germline V gene has CDR1 SGHAT and CDR2 FQNNGV. This CDR3 is built from 14 residues. J lost 6 bases, V lost 4 bases, and 6 bases had no gene match. CDR3 region: CASSSRQGRNEQFF. In DNA form, the CDR3 reads TGTGCCAGCAGCTCAAGACAGGGCCGCAATGAGCAGTTCTTC. The full variable domain, its missing parts supplied by reference TRBV11-2 and TRBJ2-1, is EAGVAQSPRYKIIEKRQSVAFWCNPISGHATLYWYQQILGQGPKLLIQFQNNGVVDDSQLPKDRFSAERLKGVDSTLKIQPAKLEDSAVYLCASSSRQGRNEQFFGPGTRLTVL.

This clone was seen more than once but under ten times. The rearrangement uses TRBV11-2 and TRBJ2-2, with unresolved D. CDR1 is SGHAT, CDR2 FQNNGV, per germline. V was trimmed by 3 bases and J by 3 bases, leaving 17 bases between them. This CDR3 has 17 residues. This CDR3 reads CASSFFPADGYTGELFF. Here the CDR3 DNA reads TGTGCCAGCAGCTTTTTTCCTGCGGACGGGTACACCGGGGAGCTGTTTTTT.

DNA of the CDR3: TGTGCCAGCACCCCGGGGGGGCGGTATTCACCCCTCCACTTT. This encodes CASTPGGRYSPLHF. This chain uses TRBV6-5 with TRBJ1-6; TRBD1 might be the D (6 bases). Trimming took off 7 bases at V and 8 bases at J, with 15 bases between the two ends. The CDR3 loop spans 14 amino acids. Per germline, CDR1 MNHEY and CDR2 SVGAGI.

The chain is built from TRBV13 and TRBJ1-2, with a weak D call TRBD1 (6 bases). Between the trimmed V and J ends, which lost 8 bases and 7 bases, there was a span of 17 bases. CDR3 length: 13 amino acids. CDR1 and CDR2 (germline): PRHDT, FYEKMQ (reference sequence). CDR3 in amino acids: CASGEGGAVGYTF. In nucleotides, the CDR3 is TGTGCCAGCGGTGAGGGGGGAGCGGTTGGCTACACCTTC.

The chain links TRBV7-9 to TRBJ2-7, with 9 bases fitting TRBD1. After removal of 2 bases from V and 3 bases from J, the junction contained 2 bases not matched to a gene. This CDR3 spans 14 amino acids. Germline lookup yields CDR1 SEHNR and CDR2 FQNEAQ (reference sequence). The CDR3 DNA sequence: TGTGCCAGCAGCTTATCGACAGGGGGCTACGAGCAGTACTTC. Translating it yields CASSLSTGGYEQYF.

The V call is TRBV11-1, the J call TRBJ1-2; 8 bases fit TRBD1. CDR3 size: 16 residues. The trim removed 3 bases at V and 2 bases at J, leaving 8 bases unmatched. Germline V gene sequence: CDR1 SGHAT, CDR2 FQDESV (reference sequence). CDR3 region: CASSLIGTGANYGYTF. Here the CDR3 DNA reads TGTGCCAGCAGCTTGATTGGGACAGGCGCCAACTATGGCTACACCTTC.

The chain combines TRBV9 with TRBJ1-2; 11 nucleotides match TRBD1. Unmatched junction bases numbered 6, after V lost 3 bases and J lost 5 bases. CDR3 length: 15 residues. Germline V gene lookup returns CDR1 SGDLS and CDR2 YYNGEE. CDR3 residues: CASSARTGGQYGYTF. The CDR3 nucleotides are TGTGCCAGCAGCGCGAGGACAGGGGGCCAGTATGGCTACACCTTC.

V usage is TRBV28 and J usage is TRBJ2-7; 7 bases agree with TRBD1. With 4 bases clipped from V and 6 bases from J, the junction kept 6 bases outside the gene matches. This CDR3 region has 13 residues. CDR1 and CDR2 (germline): MDHEN, SYDVKM. This chain's CDR3 is CASSWTGRTEQYF. CDR3 nucleotides: TGTGCCAGCAGTTGGACAGGACGGACCGAGCAGTACTTC.

The chain is built from TRBV4-3 and TRBJ2-2; 13 bases agree with TRBD2. CDR3 length: 17 amino acids. Losses at the gene ends were 1 base for V and 5 bases for J; bases not matched to a gene: 4. The germline CDR1 and CDR2 sequences are LGHNA and YSLEER. CDR3 DNA: TGCGCCAGCAGCCAAGGGACTAGCGGGAGCTTGACCGGGGAGCTGTTTTTT. Its translation is CASSQGTSGSLTGELFF.